This TCR beta chain was recovered during a study of T cell repertoires in cytomegalovirus infection (dated by TCRdb to the late 2010s). A note on the overall study: Peptide stimulations targeted recently identified HLA-C-restricted CMV epitopes, whose presentation resists viral immunomodulation, together with well-studied HLA-B-restricted epitopes. Donor HLA type was relevant to the analysis, because carriage of CMV infection together with the matching HLA type was indicated by public TCR beta signatures.

Taken from cysteine to phenylalanine, the CDR3 has 14 residues. The entry retains the CDR3 DNA only, 42 bases that are in frame from base 1. The trim is 1 base for V and 1 base for J, with a gap of 8 bases between the germline ends. The germline V gene (reference sequence) yields SEHNR for CDR1 and FQNEAQ for CDR2. Here is what the overall study found, with its caveats: In the ex vivo response, HLA-C-restricted CMV-specific TCR beta clonotypes were dominant, and in two of eight donors the single most frequent clonotype came from this HLA-C-restricted group. In both this cohort and an independent roughly 330-donor cohort, the cumulative frequency of public TCR beta family members distinguished carriers of CMV infection plus the relevant HLA type.

Data came from an Illumina HiSeq 1500. TCRdb reran the public reads through fastp at Q25 and MiXCR, keeping productive beta chains. Rows with one shared CDR3 protein collapse into an entry with the most common genes and DNA. In all, the sample holds 750,000 to 900,000 distinct CDR3 sequences, and 25% to 35% of those were seen once. The ten biggest clones cover over 10% of the sample. This sample's treatment or condition label indicates: in vitro stimulation with specific CMV peptide epitopes to enrich CMV-specific T cells. This clonotype was seen repeatedly, ten times or more. Its specific antigen is unknown. Qualities for individual bases were not recorded, and no much larger clone is one base off.

The chain was built from TRBV7-9 and TRBJ2-7; TRBD1 might be the D gene, on 5 matching bases. This receptor was obtained from a human donor in good health (CMV status not recorded). Some clones in this sample may be carry-over from other donors' samples. The material sequenced was cultured CD8+ T cells from PBMCs, taken from culture after CMV antigen stimulation. The DNA sequence is TGTGCCAGCAGCTTAGAGGGGTTTTCCTACGAGCAGTACTTC. The encoded protein is CASSLEGFSYEQYF.